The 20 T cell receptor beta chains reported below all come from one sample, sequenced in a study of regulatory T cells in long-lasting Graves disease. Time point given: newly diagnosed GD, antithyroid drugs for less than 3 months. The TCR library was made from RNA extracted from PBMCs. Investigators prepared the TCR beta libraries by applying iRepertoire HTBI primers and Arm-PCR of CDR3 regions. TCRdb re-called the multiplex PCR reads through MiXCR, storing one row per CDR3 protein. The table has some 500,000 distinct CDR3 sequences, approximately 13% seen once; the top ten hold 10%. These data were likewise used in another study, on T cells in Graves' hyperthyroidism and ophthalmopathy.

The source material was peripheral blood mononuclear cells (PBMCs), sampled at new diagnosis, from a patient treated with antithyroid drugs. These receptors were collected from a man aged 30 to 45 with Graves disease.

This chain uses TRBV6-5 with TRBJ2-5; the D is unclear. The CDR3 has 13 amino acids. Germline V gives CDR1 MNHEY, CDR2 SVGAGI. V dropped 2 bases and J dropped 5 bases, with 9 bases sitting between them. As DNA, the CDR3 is TGTGCCAGCAGTTACCGCCTCGGGGAGACCCAGTACTTC. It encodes CASSYRLGETQYF.

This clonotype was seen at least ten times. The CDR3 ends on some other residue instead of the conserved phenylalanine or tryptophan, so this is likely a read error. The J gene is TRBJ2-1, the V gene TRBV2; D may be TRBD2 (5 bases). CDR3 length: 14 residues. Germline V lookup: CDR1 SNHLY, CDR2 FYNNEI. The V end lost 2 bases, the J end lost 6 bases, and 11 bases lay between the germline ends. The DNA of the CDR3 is TGTGCCAGCAGTGAATCCCGGGGTCTCAATGAGCAGTTCTCC. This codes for CASSESRGLNEQFS.

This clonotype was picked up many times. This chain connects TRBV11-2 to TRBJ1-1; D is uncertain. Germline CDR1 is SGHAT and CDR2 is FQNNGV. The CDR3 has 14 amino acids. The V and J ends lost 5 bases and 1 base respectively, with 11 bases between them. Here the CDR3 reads CASSLQRGNTEAFF. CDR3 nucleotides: TGTGCCAGCAGCCTCCAGCGCGGGAACACTGAAGCTTTCTTT.

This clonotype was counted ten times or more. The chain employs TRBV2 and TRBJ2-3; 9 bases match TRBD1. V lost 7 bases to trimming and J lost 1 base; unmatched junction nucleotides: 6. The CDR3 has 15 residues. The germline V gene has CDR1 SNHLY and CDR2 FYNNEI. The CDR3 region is CASNRDRARTDTQYF. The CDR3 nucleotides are TGTGCCAGCAACCGGGACAGGGCGCGCACAGATACGCAGTATTTT.

CDR3 sequence (DNA): TGCGCCAGCAGCAACCGGGGGGCCTACGAGCAGTACTTC. Translation gives CASSNRGAYEQYF. The rearrangement uses TRBV10-2 and TRBJ2-7; 7 bases agree with TRBD2. The ends lost 6 bases at V and 2 bases at J; junction bases unmatched: 4. The CDR3 length is 13 residues. Germline V CDR1 and CDR2: WSHSY, SAAADI.

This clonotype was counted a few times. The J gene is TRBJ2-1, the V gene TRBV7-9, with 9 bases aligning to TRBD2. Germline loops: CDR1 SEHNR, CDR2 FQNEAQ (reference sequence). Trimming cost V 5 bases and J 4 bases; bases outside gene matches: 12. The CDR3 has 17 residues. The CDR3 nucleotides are TGTGCCAGCAGCCCTCGACTAGCGGAACATCCTTACAATGAGCAGTTCTTC. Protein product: CASSPRLAEHPYNEQFF.

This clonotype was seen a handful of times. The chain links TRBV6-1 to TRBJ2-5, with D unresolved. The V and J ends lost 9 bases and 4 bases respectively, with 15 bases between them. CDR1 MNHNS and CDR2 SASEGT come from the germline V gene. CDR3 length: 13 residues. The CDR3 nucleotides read TGTGCCAGTCTTAGTCCAGAGAGAGAGACCCAGTACTTC. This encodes CASLSPERETQYF.

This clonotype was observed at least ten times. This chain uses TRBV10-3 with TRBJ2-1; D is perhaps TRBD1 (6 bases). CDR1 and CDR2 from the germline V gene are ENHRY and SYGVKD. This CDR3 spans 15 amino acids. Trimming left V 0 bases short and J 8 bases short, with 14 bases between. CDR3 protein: CAISESRTVGDEQFF. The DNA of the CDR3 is TGTGCCATCAGTGAGTCTAGGACAGTGGGGGATGAGCAGTTCTTC.

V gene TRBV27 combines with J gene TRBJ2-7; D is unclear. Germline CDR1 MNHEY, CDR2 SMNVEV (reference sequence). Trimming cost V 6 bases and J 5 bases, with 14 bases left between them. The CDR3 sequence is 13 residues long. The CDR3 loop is CASSAPWSDEQYF. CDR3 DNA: TGTGCCAGCAGCGCCCCTTGGAGTGACGAGCAGTACTTC.

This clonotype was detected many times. The CDR3 protein is CASSLDGGYPYNEQFF. As DNA, the CDR3 is TGTGCCAGCAGCTTAGACGGCGGGTACCCCTACAATGAGCAGTTCTTC. This chain uses TRBV7-9 with TRBJ2-1; tentatively, D is TRBD2 (5 bases). Germline V CDR1 and CDR2: SEHNR, FQNEAQ (reference sequence). V was cut by 1 base and J by 2 bases, with 12 bases left in between. This CDR3 spans 16 amino acids.

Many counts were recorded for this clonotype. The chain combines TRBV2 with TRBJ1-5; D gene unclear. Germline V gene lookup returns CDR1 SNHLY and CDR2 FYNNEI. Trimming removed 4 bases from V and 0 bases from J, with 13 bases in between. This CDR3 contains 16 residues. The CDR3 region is CASSVRGLLSNQPQHF. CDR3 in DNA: TGTGCCAGCAGTGTCCGTGGGCTACTTAGCAATCAGCCCCAGCATTTT.

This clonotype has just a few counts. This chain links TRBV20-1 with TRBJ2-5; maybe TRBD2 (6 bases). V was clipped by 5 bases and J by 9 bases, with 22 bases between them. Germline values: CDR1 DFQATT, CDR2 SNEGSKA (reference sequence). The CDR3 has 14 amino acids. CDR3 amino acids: CSAPGLLQRGAQYF. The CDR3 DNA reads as TGCAGTGCTCCGGGACTGCTCCAAAGGGGAGCCCAGTACTTC.

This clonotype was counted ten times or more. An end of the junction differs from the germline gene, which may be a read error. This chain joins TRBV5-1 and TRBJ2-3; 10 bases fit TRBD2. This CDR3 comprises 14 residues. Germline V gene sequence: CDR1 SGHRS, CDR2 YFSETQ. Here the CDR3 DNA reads TGTGCCAGCAGCTCAGCGGGAGGGCCCGATACGCAGTATTTT. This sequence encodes CASSSAGGPDTQYF.

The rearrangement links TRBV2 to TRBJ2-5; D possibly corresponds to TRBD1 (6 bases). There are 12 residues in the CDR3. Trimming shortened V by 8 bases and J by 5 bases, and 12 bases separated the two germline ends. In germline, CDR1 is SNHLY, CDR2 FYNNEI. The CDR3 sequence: CASSGVRETQYF. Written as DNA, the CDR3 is TGTGCCAGCTCAGGGGTCCGGGAGACCCAGTACTTC. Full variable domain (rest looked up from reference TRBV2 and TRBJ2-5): EPEVTQTPSHQVTQMGQEVILRCVPISNHLYFYWYRQILGQKVEFLVSFYNNEISEKSEIFDDQFSVERPDGSNFTLKIRSTKLEDSAMYFCASSGVRETQYFGPGTRLLVL.

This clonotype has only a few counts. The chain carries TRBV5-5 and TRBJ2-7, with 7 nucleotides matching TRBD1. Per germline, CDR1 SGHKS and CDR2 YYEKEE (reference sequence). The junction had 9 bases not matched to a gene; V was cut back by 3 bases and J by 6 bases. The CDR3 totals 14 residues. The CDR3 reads CASSSVPGQREQYF. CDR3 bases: TGTGCCAGCAGCTCCGTCCCGGGACAGCGCGAGCAGTACTTC.

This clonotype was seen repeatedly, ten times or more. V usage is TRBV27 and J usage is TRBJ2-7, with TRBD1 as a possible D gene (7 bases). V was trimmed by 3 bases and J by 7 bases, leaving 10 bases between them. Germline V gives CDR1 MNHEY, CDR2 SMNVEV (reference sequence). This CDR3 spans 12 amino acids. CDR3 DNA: TGTGCCAGCAGTTTTCCAGGGGGGGAGCAGTACTTC. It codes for CASSFPGGEQYF.

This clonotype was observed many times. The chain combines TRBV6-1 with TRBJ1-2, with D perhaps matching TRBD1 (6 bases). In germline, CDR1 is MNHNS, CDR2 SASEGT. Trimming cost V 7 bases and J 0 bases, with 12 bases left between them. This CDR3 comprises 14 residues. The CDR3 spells CASISTGANYGYTF. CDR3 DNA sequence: TGTGCCAGCATCTCGACAGGAGCTAACTATGGCTACACCTTC.

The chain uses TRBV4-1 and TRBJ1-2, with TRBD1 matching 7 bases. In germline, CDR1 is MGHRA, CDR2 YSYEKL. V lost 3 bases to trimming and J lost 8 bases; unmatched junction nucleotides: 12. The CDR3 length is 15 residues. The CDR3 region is CASSQTIQTGLGYTF. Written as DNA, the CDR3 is TGCGCCAGCAGCCAGACGATTCAGACAGGGCTGGGCTACACCTTC.

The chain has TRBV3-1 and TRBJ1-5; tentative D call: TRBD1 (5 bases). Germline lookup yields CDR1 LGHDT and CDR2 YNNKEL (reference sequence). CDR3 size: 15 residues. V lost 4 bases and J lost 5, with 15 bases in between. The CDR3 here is CASSPRAPGHQPQHF. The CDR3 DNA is TGTGCCAGCAGCCCCAGGGCGCCGGGGCATCAGCCCCAGCATTTT.

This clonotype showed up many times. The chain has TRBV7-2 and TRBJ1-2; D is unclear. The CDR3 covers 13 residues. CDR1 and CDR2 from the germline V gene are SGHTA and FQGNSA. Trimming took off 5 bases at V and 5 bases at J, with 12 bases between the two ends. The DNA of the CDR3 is TGTGCCAGCAGCACGGGGAGCCTATATGGCTACACCTTC. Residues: CASSTGSLYGYTF.